Below, 30 T cell receptor beta chains from the same sample are listed, as sequenced in a study of T cells in Graves' hyperthyroidism and ophthalmopathy (dated by TCRdb to between 2018 and 2020). To prepare the library, multiplex PCR was applied. The sequencing machine was an Illumina HiSeq 2000. Amplification of TCR beta CDR3 regions was carried out from RNA transcripts. A first-round RT-PCR of the TCR CDR3 used the HTBI primer set with the Qiagen OneStep RT-PCR kit. TCRdb reanalyzed the raw reads on its own, using fastp at Q25 for trimming and MiXCR for clone calling, and kept in-frame beta chains. For every CDR3 protein sequence, its rows merge into one entry that carries the most common genes and DNA. This sample gives a few hundred thousand distinct CDR3 sequences in total; approximately 14% of them show up just once. The ten biggest clones cover under 25% of the sample. Sequences were obtained from blood. The receptors derive from a woman in her fifties or sixties with Graves' ophthalmopathy.

This rearrangement joins TRBV10-3 to TRBJ2-7, with 9 bases lining up with TRBD1. The CDR3 is 13 amino acids. Germline lookup yields CDR1 ENHRY and CDR2 SYGVKD. V trimming: 11 bases; J trimming: 2 bases; junction bases outside the gene matches: 7. CDR3 protein: CAGSTGGPYEQYF. The CDR3 coding sequence is TGTGCCGGGAGTACAGGGGGCCCCTACGAGCAGTACTTC.

This clonotype was picked up many times. This chain connects TRBV3-1 to TRBJ1-2; D call uncertain. Germline V gene data show CDR1 as LGHDT and CDR2 as YNNKEL (reference sequence). Between the trimmed V and J ends, which lost 0 bases and 4 bases, there was a span of 12 bases. The CDR3 is 15 amino acids. The CDR3 DNA reads as TGTGCCAGCAGCCAAGAGGGCAGTGCCCCCTATGGCTACACCTTC. Amino acid sequence: CASSQEGSAPYGYTF.

This clonotype has ten or more counts. V and J are TRBV20-1 and TRBJ2-5; 9 bases align to TRBD1. Per germline, CDR1 DFQATT and CDR2 SNEGSKA (reference sequence). The CDR3 is 15 residues long. Here the CDR3 reads CSAHNPGQGLKTQYF. CDR3 bases: TGCAGCGCCCATAACCCAGGACAGGGGTTGAAGACCCAGTACTTC.

This clonotype was seen at least ten times. V is TRBV2 and J is TRBJ2-5; D not resolved. The CDR3 has 11 residues. CDR1 is SNHLY, CDR2 FYNNEI, per germline. Between the trimmed V and J ends, which lost 6 bases and 1 base, there was a span of 3 bases. CDR3 sequence: CASRSQETQYF. CDR3 bases: TGTGCCAGCAGAAGCCAAGAGACCCAGTACTTC. The variable domain in full, with the rest retrieved from reference TRBV2 and TRBJ2-5, is EPEVTQTPSHQVTQMGQEVILRCVPISNHLYFYWYRQILGQKVEFLVSFYNNEISEKSEIFDDQFSVERPDGSNFTLKIRSTKLEDSAMYFCASRSQETQYFGPGTRLLVL.

The gene calls are TRBV18 and TRBJ2-2, with 7 positions matching TRBD2. This CDR3 spans 17 amino acids. V shed 1 base and J 4 bases; nucleotides not matched to a gene: 9. The germline CDR1 and CDR2 sequences are KGHSH and LQKENI. CDR3 region: CASSPRRAGDSTGELFF. DNA for the CDR3: TGTGCCAGCTCACCACGACGGGCGGGAGATAGCACCGGGGAGCTGTTTTTT.

This clonotype was seen ten or more times. V gene TRBV5-1 combines with J gene TRBJ2-1; D is perhaps TRBD1 (6 bases). The CDR3 is 16 residues long. V was trimmed by 5 bases and J by 8 bases, leaving 23 bases between them. In germline, CDR1 is SGHRS, CDR2 YFSETQ. This CDR3 is CASRSTRQGMGDEQFF. DNA of the CDR3: TGCGCCAGCAGATCAACACGGCAGGGGATGGGCGATGAGCAGTTCTTC.

This chain joins TRBV27 and TRBJ1-4; 7 bases are a match to TRBD1. The trim removed 5 bases at V and 5 bases at J, leaving 8 bases unmatched. The CDR3 totals 15 residues. Looked up from germline, CDR1 is MNHEY and CDR2 is SMNVEV (reference sequence). The CDR3 nucleotides read TGTGCCAGCAGTCCGGACAGGCCAGTCAATGAAAAACTGTTTTTT. Protein: CASSPDRPVNEKLFF.

This clonotype was counted many times. V is TRBV2 and J is TRBJ2-5, with D perhaps matching TRBD2 (5 bases). Germline-derived CDR1 and CDR2 are SNHLY and FYNNEI. This CDR3 is built from 14 residues. Between the trimmed V and J ends, which lost 2 bases and 4 bases, there was a span of 11 bases. The CDR3 reads CASSELRVLETQYF. The CDR3 DNA reads TGTGCCAGCAGTGAATTGAGGGTTCTAGAGACCCAGTACTTC.

The rearrangement uses TRBV6-1 and TRBJ2-5, with TRBD1 identical over 9 bases. With V trimmed by 3 bases and J by 2 bases, 7 bases remained unmatched. The length of the CDR3 is 16 residues. Germline V gene lookup returns CDR1 MNHNS and CDR2 SASEGT. The CDR3 sequence: CASSEGTGFGQETQYF. The CDR3, as DNA: TGTGCCAGCAGTGAGGGGACAGGGTTCGGTCAAGAGACCCAGTACTTC.

This clonotype was seen ten or more times. This chain links TRBV29-1 with TRBJ2-4; D gene unclear. Germline CDR1 reads SQVTM; CDR2 reads ANQGSEA. This CDR3 spans 13 amino acids. Trimming stripped 4 bases from V and 0 bases from J, with 7 bases between. The CDR3, as DNA: TGCAGCGTTGTGGGTCTAGCCAAAAACATTCAGTACTTC. Its protein product is CSVVGLAKNIQYF.

This clonotype has at least ten counts. The chain is built from TRBV20-1 and TRBJ1-1; 9 bases fit TRBD1. The germline V gene encodes CDR1 DFQATT and CDR2 SNEGSKA (reference sequence). CDR3 size: 13 residues. Losses at the gene ends were 6 bases for V and 3 bases for J; bases not matched to a gene: 5. CDR3 nucleotide sequence: TGCAGTGCCTCCCGACAGGGGGACACTGAAGCTTTCTTT. This translates into CSASRQGDTEAFF.

In its sample, this clonotype was seen many times. J is TRBJ2-1 and V is TRBV24-1; D remains ambiguous. Trimming left V 4 bases short and J 5 bases short, with 17 bases between. The CDR3 is 16 amino acids. The germline gives CDR1 KGHDR, CDR2 SFDVKD. The CDR3 DNA reads TGTGCCACCAGTGACCCGGGCTCCCTTGTCCACAATGAGCAGTTCTTC. The encoded protein is CATSDPGSLVHNEQFF.

This clonotype has ten or more counts. The CDR3 loop is CSASGRYEQYF. DNA for the CDR3: TGCAGTGCTAGCGGCCGCTACGAGCAGTACTTC. The chain has TRBV20-1 and TRBJ2-7; D not resolved. The CDR3 runs 11 residues. From germline, CDR1 is DFQATT and CDR2 SNEGSKA (reference sequence). The germline V and J ends were trimmed by 3 bases and 3 bases, with 6 bases remaining between them.

There are a few counts of this clonotype. The chain carries TRBV3-1 and TRBJ2-4; 11 bases agree with TRBD2. Germline lookup yields CDR1 LGHDT and CDR2 YNNKEL (reference sequence). The J segment lost 5 bases and the V segment lost 4 bases, leaving 13 bases of the junction unmatched. CDR3 size: 18 residues. The chain's CDR3 is CASSRRLAGLRWENIQYF. The CDR3 DNA sequence: TGTGCCAGCAGCCGAAGACTAGCGGGATTAAGGTGGGAAAACATTCAGTACTTC.

In this sample, this clonotype turned up many times. The chain is built from TRBV6-1 and TRBJ2-4; 7 bases map to TRBD1. CDR1 MNHNS and CDR2 SASEGT come from the germline V gene. This CDR3 spans 15 amino acids. Unmatched junction bases numbered 5, after V lost 4 bases and J lost 2 bases. CDR3 sequence reads: CASSGPTGTKNIQYF. The CDR3 DNA is TGTGCCAGCAGTGGGCCGACAGGGACCAAAAACATTCAGTACTTC.

This clonotype was counted ten times or more. The chain carries TRBV12-3 or TRBV12-4 and TRBJ2-2, with a possible D match to TRBD2 (5 bases). CDR3 size: 13 residues. V lost 2 bases and J 6 bases, leaving 7 bases between the germline ends. CDR3 residues: CASSLLASGELFF. In nucleotides, the CDR3 is TGTGCCAGCAGTTTACTAGCATCCGGGGAGCTGTTTTTT.

The sample holds many counts of this clonotype. The J gene is TRBJ2-1, the V gene TRBV5-1, with D possibly TRBD1 on 6 matching bases. This CDR3 has 13 residues. V was clipped by 2 bases and J by 9 bases, with 12 bases between them. Per the germline V gene, CDR1 is SGHRS and CDR2 is YFSETQ. The CDR3: CASSLQGNGEQFF. The CDR3, as DNA: TGCGCCAGCAGCTTACAGGGAAACGGTGAGCAGTTCTTC.

This clonotype was picked up many times. This chain links TRBV3-1 with TRBJ1-5, with D unclear. The germline gives CDR1 LGHDT, CDR2 YNNKEL (reference sequence). This CDR3 is built from 15 residues. Trimming took 0 bases from V and 3 from J, leaving 9 bases between them. CDR3 sequence (DNA): TGTGCCAGCAGCCAAGATGCACACCCCAATCAGCCCCAGCATTTT. Translation gives CASSQDAHPNQPQHF.

This clonotype turned up a few times. The chain is built from TRBV7-9 and TRBJ2-7; D is unresolved. CDR1 is SEHNR, CDR2 FQNEAQ, per germline (reference sequence). CDR3 length: 11 residues. The ends were cut back, 5 bases at V and 4 bases at J, with 6 bases in the middle. This chain's CDR3 is CASSVEYEQYF. In nucleotides, the CDR3 is TGTGCCAGCAGCGTCGAATACGAGCAGTACTTC.

This clonotype was counted between two and nine times. The genes are TRBV27 and TRBJ2-5; D is ambiguous. Per the germline V gene, CDR1 is MNHEY and CDR2 is SMNVEV (reference sequence). This CDR3 has 13 residues. Trimming left V 8 bases short and J 4 bases short, with 14 bases between. CDR3 loop: CASSESRRETQYF. The DNA for the CDR3 is TGTGCCAGCTCAGAATCACGACGAGAGACCCAGTACTTC.

In its sample, this clonotype was seen a few times. V usage is TRBV25-1 and J usage is TRBJ2-7; maybe TRBD1 (5 bases). This CDR3 region has 16 residues. V shed 2 bases and J shed 2 bases, with 16 bases lying between them. Looked up from germline, CDR1 is MGHDK and CDR2 is SYGVNS. CDR3 amino acids: CASSEHPTTDPYEQYF. CDR3 coding DNA: TGTGCCAGCAGTGAACATCCGACGACAGACCCCTACGAGCAGTACTTC.

Note on this clonotype: A read error is likely, as this CDR3 ends without the conserved phenylalanine or tryptophan. The V call is TRBV15, the J call TRBJ1-2, with TRBD1 matching 8 bases. The CDR3 runs to 14 residues. CDR1 and CDR2 (germline): LNHNV, YYDKDF (reference sequence). V gave up 4 bases and J gave up 6 bases; unmatched junction bases: 7. The CDR3 nucleotides read TGTGCCACCAGCACCAGGACAGGGAGCGATGGCTACACCTCC. Translation: CATSTRTGSDGYTS.

This clonotype turned up a few times. The V call is TRBV20-1, the J call TRBJ2-7, with D perhaps TRBD2 (7 bases). This CDR3 contains 16 residues. Trimming left V 2 bases short and J 3 bases short, with 20 bases between. Germline V gene sequence: CDR1 DFQATT, CDR2 SNEGSKA (reference sequence). The CDR3 DNA is TGCAGTGCTAGAAAGGAAGGGGGTTGGGACTACTACGAGCAGTACTTC. Amino acid sequence: CSARKEGGWDYYEQYF.

This clonotype appeared a few times. The rearrangement uses TRBV18 and TRBJ2-1; 14 bases align to TRBD2. Germline CDR1 and CDR2: KGHSH and LQKENI. V trimming: 5 bases; J trimming: 1 base; junction bases outside the gene matches: 4. The CDR3 runs to 17 residues. The CDR3 region has the DNA TGTGCCAGCTCAAGGACTAGCGGGAGGAGTTCCTACAATGAGCAGTTCTTC. This gives the protein CASSRTSGRSSYNEQFF.

This clonotype was counted only a few times. The chain uses TRBV20-1 and TRBJ1-4; D not certain. There are 13 residues in the CDR3. Trimming shortened V by 1 base and J by 4 bases, and 7 bases separated the two germline ends. Germline-derived CDR1 and CDR2 are DFQATT and SNEGSKA (reference sequence). The DNA of the CDR3 is TGCAGTGCTAGAGGGGCGTTTAATGAAAAACTGTTTTTT. It codes for CSARGAFNEKLFF.

The CDR3 here is CASSANRASSGNTIYF. CDR3 DNA sequence: TGTGCCAGCAGCGCAAACCGGGCCTCCTCTGGAAACACCATATATTTT. The rearrangement links TRBV2 to TRBJ1-3; D gene ambiguous. Between the trimmed V and J ends, which lost 6 bases and 0 bases, there was a span of 15 bases. The CDR3 runs 16 residues. The germline V gene encodes CDR1 SNHLY and CDR2 FYNNEI. The entire variable domain, with the rest obtained from reference TRBV2 and TRBJ1-3, is as follows: EPEVTQTPSHQVTQMGQEVILRCVPISNHLYFYWYRQILGQKVEFLVSFYNNEISEKSEIFDDQFSVERPDGSNFTLKIRSTKLEDSAMYFCASSANRASSGNTIYFGEGSWLTVV.

This clonotype was observed a handful of times. The chain uses TRBV20-1 and TRBJ1-2; D gene uncertain. V lost 0 bases and J lost 4, with 12 bases in between. CDR3 length: 14 residues. Germline loops: CDR1 DFQATT, CDR2 SNEGSKA (reference sequence). This CDR3 reads CSAREREVAYGYTF. DNA of the CDR3: TGCAGTGCTAGAGAGAGAGAGGTGGCCTATGGCTACACCTTC.

There are many counts of this clonotype. The CDR3 coding sequence is TGTGCCAGCAGGGACCCCCCGGGGGGCACAGATACGCAGTATTTT. Its protein is CASRDPPGGTDTQYF. The chain employs TRBV6-1 and TRBJ2-3; TRBD2 is a possible D gene (6 bases). From germline, CDR1 is MNHNS and CDR2 SASEGT. V was shortened by 6 bases and J by 1 base, with 14 bases between the two germline ends. The CDR3 has 15 residues.

This clonotype was counted only a few times. The chain employs TRBV19 and TRBJ2-1; 11 bases agree with TRBD1. The CDR3 contains 15 residues. CDR1 LNHDA and CDR2 SQIVND come from the germline V gene (reference sequence). J lost 9 bases, V lost 3 bases, and 7 bases had no gene match. The CDR3 nucleotides are TGTGCCAGTAGTATTGCGCGTGGACAGGGGGCTGAGCAGTTCTTC. Its protein product is CASSIARGQGAEQFF.

The chain combines TRBV20-1 with TRBJ1-3; no clear D. The CDR3 contains 13 residues. Per the germline V gene, CDR1 is DFQATT and CDR2 is SNEGSKA (reference sequence). V was trimmed by 3 bases and J by 3 bases, leaving 9 bases between them. The CDR3 region has the DNA TGCAGTGCTAGCCCAGCCCGTGGAAACACCATATATTTT. It translates to CSASPARGNTIYF.